This note documents a single T cell receptor (beta chain) sequence. This clonotype occurred many times. Its antigen is unknown. No base quality information exists; no much larger clone differs at one position. The method was 5' RACE. Four rounds of PCR, run with the SP2 primer together with nested alpha and beta constant region primers, were used to amplify the ligated cDNA. TCR RNA was reverse transcribed with SuperScript IV using alpha and beta constant region primers for the blood and skin samples. T4 RNA ligase 1 was used to ligate an oligonucleotide containing the Illumina SP2 primer and a UMI to the 3' end of the cDNA. To prevent hairpin formation, the 12-nucleotide UMI was made up of two random hexamers with an eight-base spacer between them. From the second PCR onward, TCR alpha and beta chain libraries were processed separately, and dual indexing was applied for multiplexing. After pooling, the indexed libraries were analyzed by capillary electrophoresis and sequenced on either an Illumina MiSeq or NextSeq. PhiX DNA at roughly 4.5-8% was added to the libraries to raise base diversity and improve cluster recognition. Per the original workflow: UMIs were extracted from read 2 by Demultiplexor and combined with the TCR sequence from read 1, and reads were split according to sample indices. Decombinator identified V and J genes and V-J junctions and gave each TCR a five-part identifier that included V and J deletions. Collapsinator used UMIs to correct sequencing errors and PCR amplification heterogeneity, yielding UMI-based abundance per TCR. CDR3Translator turned identifiers into nucleotide sequence, translated that sequence into amino acids, and pulled out CDR3 regions based on terminal motifs. Error-corrected alpha and beta TCR counts from blood and skin were compared after normalization to input RNA amount. TCRdb reanalyzed the raw reads on its own, using fastp at Q25 for trimming and MiXCR for clone calling, and kept in-frame beta chains. Every entry covers one CDR3 protein and lists the most common genes and DNA from its rows. Clone size and V and J calls follow TCRdb, not the original study. The table for this sample lists about 48,000 distinct CDR3 sequences; around 4.7% of them were counted only once. The ten biggest clones cover around 0.88% of the sample.

Using 3' ligation of a UMI-containing oligonucleotide to TCR cDNA, the study laid out a robust and sensitive protocol to amplify, sequence and analyze TCRs. For whole blood analysis, more than 2 ml of peripheral blood was drawn from adult healthy volunteers into Tempus tubes, and RNA was extracted according to the manufacturer's instructions. Total RNA, without cell sorting, was DNase treated with RQ1 DNase before reverse transcription, targeting roughly 1 to 1000 ng input. Libraries were prepared from skin biopsies and whole blood so that pipeline robustness could be tested in samples in which T cells form a minority population. CDR1 and CDR2 are drawn from the germline V gene: MDHEN, SYDVKM. The junction carries 12 bases between V and J, which are trimmed by 5 bases and 8 bases respectively. Its CDR3 holds 13 amino acids, cysteine through phenylalanine. Only the CDR3 DNA stays, 39 bases, in frame from base 1.

The data derive from a study of naive and memory T cell subsets (dated by TCRdb to the late 2010s). Some background on the complete study: The figure summarizing the skin biopsy and whole blood samples listed approximately 10 blood donors, 7 tuberculin skin test biopsies and 3 saline control biopsies. PCR2 was typically performed as a SYBR Green qPCR that was stopped at a set threshold, although end-point PCR (roughly 6 cycles) could be used instead for low-input samples.

Beyond this particular receptor, the publication reports: The potential sensitivity of the RNA-based method to TCR transcript changes with T cell activation and differentiation was acknowledged.

The chain is made from TRBV28 and TRBJ1-4, with no confident D gene call. This TCR was sampled from a female donor in good health. The nucleotide sequence is TGTGCCAGCAGTCCCCCGTTGGGAGAAAAACTGTTTTTT. This translates into CASSPPLGEKLFF.